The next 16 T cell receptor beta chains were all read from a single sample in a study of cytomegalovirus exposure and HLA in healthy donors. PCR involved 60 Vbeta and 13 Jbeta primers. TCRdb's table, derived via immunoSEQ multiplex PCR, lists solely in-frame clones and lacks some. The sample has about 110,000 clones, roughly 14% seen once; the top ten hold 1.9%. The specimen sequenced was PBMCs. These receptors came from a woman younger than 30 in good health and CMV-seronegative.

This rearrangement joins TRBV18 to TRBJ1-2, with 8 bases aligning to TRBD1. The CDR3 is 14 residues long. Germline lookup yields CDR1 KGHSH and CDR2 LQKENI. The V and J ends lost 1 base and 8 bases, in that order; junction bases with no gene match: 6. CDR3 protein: CASSPQDREFGYTF. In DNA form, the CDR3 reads TGTGCCAGCTCACCACAGGACAGGGAGTTCGGCTACACCTTC.

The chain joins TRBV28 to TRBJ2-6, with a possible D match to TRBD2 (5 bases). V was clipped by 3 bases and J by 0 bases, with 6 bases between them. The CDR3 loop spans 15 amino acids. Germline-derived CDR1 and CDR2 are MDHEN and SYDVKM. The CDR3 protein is CASSFRGSGANVLTF. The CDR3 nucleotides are TGTGCCAGCAGTTTTCGGGGCTCTGGGGCCAACGTCCTGACTTTC.

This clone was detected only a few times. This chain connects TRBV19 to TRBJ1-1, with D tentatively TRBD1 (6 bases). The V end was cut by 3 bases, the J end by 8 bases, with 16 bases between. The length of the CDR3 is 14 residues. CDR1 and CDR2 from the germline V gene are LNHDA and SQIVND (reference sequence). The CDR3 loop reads CASSIQSAGAEAFF. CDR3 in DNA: TGTGCCAGTAGTATTCAGTCGGCGGGGGCAGAAGCTTTCTTT.

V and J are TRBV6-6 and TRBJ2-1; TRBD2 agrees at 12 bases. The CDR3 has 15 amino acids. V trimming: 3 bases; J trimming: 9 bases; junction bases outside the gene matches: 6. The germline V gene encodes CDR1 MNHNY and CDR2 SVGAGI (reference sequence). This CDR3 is CASSYPSGGAGEQFF. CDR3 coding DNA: TGTGCCAGCAGTTATCCTAGCGGGGGGGCCGGTGAGCAGTTCTTC.

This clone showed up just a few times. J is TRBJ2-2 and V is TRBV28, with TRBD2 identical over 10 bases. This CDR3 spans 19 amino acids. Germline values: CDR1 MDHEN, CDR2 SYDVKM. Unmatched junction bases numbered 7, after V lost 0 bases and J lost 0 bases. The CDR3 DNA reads TGTGCCAGCAGTTTATGGGTGGCTAGCGGGGGAACGAACACCGGGGAGCTGTTTTTT. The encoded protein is CASSLWVASGGTNTGELFF.

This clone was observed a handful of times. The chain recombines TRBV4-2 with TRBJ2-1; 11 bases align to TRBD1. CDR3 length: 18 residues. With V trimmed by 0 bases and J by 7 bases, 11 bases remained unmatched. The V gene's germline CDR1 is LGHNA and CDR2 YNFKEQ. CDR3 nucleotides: TGTGCCAGCAGCCAAGACCCTTCCGGGACAGGGGGTGCAAATGAGCAGTTCTTC. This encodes CASSQDPSGTGGANEQFF.

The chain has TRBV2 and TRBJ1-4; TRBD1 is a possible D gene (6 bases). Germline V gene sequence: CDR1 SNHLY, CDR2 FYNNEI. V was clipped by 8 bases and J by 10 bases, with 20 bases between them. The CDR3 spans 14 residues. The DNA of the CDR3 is TGTGCCAGCGAATCCGACAGGCGGTCTAGAAAACTGTTTTTT. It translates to CASESDRRSRKLFF.

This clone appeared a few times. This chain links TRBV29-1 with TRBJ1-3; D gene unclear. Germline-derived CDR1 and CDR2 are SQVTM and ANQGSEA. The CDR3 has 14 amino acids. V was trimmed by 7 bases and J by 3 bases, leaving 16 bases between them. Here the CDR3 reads CSGTTVGVGNTIYF. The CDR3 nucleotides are TGCAGCGGCACGACGGTCGGGGTTGGAAACACCATATATTTT.

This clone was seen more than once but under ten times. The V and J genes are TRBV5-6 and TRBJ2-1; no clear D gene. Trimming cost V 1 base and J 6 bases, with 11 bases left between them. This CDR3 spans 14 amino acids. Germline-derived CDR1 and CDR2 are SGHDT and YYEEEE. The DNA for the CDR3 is TGTGCCAGCAGCTTGCTATTCTCGGGCAATGAGCAGTTCTTC. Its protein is CASSLLFSGNEQFF.

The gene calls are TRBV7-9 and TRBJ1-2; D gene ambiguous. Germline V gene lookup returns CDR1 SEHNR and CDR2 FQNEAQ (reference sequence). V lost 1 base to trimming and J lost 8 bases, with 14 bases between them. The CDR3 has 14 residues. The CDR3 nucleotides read TGTGCCAGCAGCTTAGATCCAGTGGTTCAAGGCTACACCTTC. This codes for CASSLDPVVQGYTF.

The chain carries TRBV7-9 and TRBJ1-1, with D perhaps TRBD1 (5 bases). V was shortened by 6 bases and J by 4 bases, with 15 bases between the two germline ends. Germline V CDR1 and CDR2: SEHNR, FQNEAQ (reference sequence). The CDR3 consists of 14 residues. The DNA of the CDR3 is TGTGCCAGCAGGGTGGGGGGTGAGGGCACTGAAGCTTTCTTT. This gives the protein CASRVGGEGTEAFF.

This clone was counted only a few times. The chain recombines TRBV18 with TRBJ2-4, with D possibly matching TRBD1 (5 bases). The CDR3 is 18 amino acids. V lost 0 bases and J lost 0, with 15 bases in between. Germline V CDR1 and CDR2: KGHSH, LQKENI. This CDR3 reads CASSPPDPGLLAKNIQYF. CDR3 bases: TGTGCCAGCTCACCACCGGATCCAGGGCTACTAGCCAAAAACATTCAGTACTTC.

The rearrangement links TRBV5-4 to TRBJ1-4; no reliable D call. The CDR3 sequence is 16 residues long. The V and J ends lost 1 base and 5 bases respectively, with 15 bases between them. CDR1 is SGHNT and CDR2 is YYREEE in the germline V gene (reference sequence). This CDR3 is CASSLSGPRSNEKLFF. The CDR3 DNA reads TGTGCCAGCAGCTTGAGCGGACCCCGCTCAAATGAAAAACTGTTTTTT.

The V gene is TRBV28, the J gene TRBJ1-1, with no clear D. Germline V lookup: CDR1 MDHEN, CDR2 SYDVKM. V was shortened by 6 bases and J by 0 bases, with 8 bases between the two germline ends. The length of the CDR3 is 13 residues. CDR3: CASSRGLNTEAFF. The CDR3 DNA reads TGTGCCAGCAGCCGCGGTCTGAACACTGAAGCTTTCTTT.

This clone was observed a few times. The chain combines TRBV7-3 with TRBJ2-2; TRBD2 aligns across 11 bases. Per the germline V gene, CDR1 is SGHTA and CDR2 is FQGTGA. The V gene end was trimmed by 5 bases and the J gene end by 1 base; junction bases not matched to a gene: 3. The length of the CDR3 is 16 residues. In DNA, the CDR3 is TGTGCCAGCAGCCCCCTAGCGGGAGGGAACACCGGGGAGCTGTTTTTT. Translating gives CASSPLAGGNTGELFF.

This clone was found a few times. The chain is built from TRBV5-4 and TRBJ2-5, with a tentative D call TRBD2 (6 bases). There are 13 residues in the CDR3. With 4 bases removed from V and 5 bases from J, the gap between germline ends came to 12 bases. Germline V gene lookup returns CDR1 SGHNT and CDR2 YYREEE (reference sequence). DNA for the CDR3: TGTGCCAGCAGCCGGGTGGAGGGGGAGACCCAGTACTTC. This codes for CASSRVEGETQYF.